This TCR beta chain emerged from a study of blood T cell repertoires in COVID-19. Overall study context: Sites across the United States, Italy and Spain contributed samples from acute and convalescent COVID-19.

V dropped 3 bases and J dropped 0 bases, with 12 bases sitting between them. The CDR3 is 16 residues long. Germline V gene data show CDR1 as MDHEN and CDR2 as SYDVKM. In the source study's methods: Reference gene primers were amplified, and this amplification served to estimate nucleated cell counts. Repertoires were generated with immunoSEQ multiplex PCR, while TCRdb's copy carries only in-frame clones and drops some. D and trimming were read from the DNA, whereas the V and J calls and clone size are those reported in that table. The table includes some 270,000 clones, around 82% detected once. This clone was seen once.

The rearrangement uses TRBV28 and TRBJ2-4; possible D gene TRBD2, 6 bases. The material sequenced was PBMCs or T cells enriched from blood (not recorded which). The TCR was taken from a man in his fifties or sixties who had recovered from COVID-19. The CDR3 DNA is TGTGCCAGCAGTTTGCGGACTACTATAGCCAAAAACATTCAGTACTTC. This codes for CASSLRTTIAKNIQYF.